This paragraph covers one T cell receptor beta chain sequence. These data originate in a study of CD8 T cells in Susac syndrome. Study in general: Patients with Susac syndrome were, at the time of blood collection, therapy-naive, maintained on corticosteroids, or maintained on intravenous immunoglobulin alone.

Sequencing targeted TCR beta in blood CD8+ and CD4+ T cells. An amount of RNA that ranged from roughly 0.5 to 1 ug was reverse transcribed with random hexamers. Multiplex PCR with immunoSEQ amplified the TCR beta CDR3 across 54 Vbeta and 13 Jbeta. TCRdb re-analysed the immunoSEQ multiplex PCR reads in MiXCR, keeping a single row per CDR3 protein. The sample lists approximately 190,000 distinct CDR3 sequences, approximately 94% occurring once. The CDR3 is made up of 15 amino acids. V lost 7 bases to trimming and J lost 4 bases, with 20 bases between them. Germline V gene data show CDR1 as MNHEY and CDR2 as SVGAGI.

The TCR sequence derives from a human donor with Susac syndrome. The rearrangement joins TRBV6-5 to TRBJ2-7; D might be TRBD1 or TRBD2, each matching 6 bases. Material: CD4+ T cells from PBMCs. This CDR3 reads CASNTLTGRSYEQYF. The DNA for the CDR3 is TGTGCCAGCAATACGTTAACAGGGAGGAGTTACGAGCAGTACTTC.